Included here is one TCR beta chain sequence, with context. As processed by the authors: Reference gene primer amplification gave estimated nucleated cell counts. TCRdb keeps only in-frame clones here, not all; method: immunoSEQ multiplex PCR. V and J calls and clone size are given by that table; D and trimming were obtained from the DNA. In the table there are approximately 54,000 clones, approximately 80% of which are singletons. This record belongs to a study of blood T cell repertoires in COVID-19. The wider study: The United States, Italy and Spain provided the acute and convalescent COVID-19 samples. T cells, B-cell-depleted T cells, or PBMCs supplied cDNA or gDNA.

V was clipped by 6 bases and J by 4 bases; unmatched bases: 7. This CDR3 contains 14 residues. Germline values: CDR1 LNHDA, CDR2 SQIVND (reference sequence). This sequence joins TRBV19 and TRBJ1-2; 8 nucleotides agree with TRBD1. The clonotype comes from a woman aged 55 to 70 with acute or convalescent COVID-19. The sequenced material came from peripheral blood. CDR3 sequence: CASSPGGQSYGYTF. CDR3 DNA: TGTGCCAGTAGCCCAGGGGGCCAGAGCTATGGCTACACCTTC.